This T cell receptor (beta chain) was identified during a study of PD-L1 blockade in urothelial cancer. At the level of the study: Dosed intravenously at 1,200 mg every 3 weeks, atezolizumab was initiated by patients at some point between 2013 and 2014. Blood was evaluated 3 weeks (second dose) and 6 weeks after therapy began. Study-wide results and limits: Greater 3-week expansion of tumor-associated blood clones was recorded for durable-benefit patients.

The data were produced by immunoSEQ multiplex PCR, yet TCRdb's version contains in-frame clones alone and is incomplete. The sample has approximately 46,000 clones, roughly 86% seen once. Comment on this clone: The antigen is not known.

V shed 4 bases and J shed 0 bases, with 19 bases lying between them. The CDR3 consists of 18 residues. The germline V gene has CDR1 MDHEN and CDR2 SYDVKM. The V gene is TRBV28, the J gene TRBJ1-5; D is uncertain. The sample here was PBMCs, taken around atezolizumab (anti-PD-L1) treatment. The receptor was derived from a man aged 65 to 79 with urothelial cancer. CDR3 protein: CASSYSVGLGSSNQPQHF. DNA for the CDR3: TGTGCCAGCAGTTATAGCGTCGGTTTGGGAAGTAGCAATCAGCCCCAGCATTTT.